These 11 T cell receptor beta chains were sequenced from one sample in a study of T cells in Graves' hyperthyroidism and ophthalmopathy. Template material for amplifying TCR beta CDR3 regions consisted of RNA transcripts. With the HTBI primer set, the TCR CDR3 went through a first round of RT-PCR. TCRdb re-called the multiplex PCR reads with MiXCR, one entry per CDR3 protein. The repertoire has about 350,000 distinct CDR3 sequences, about 15% of them found once; the top ten carry roughly 25%. Sequencing input: blood. The receptors come from a woman in her 30s with Graves' hyperthyroidism.

This clonotype has just a few counts. The J gene is TRBJ1-5, the V gene TRBV3-1; no firm D call. The V gene's germline CDR1 is LGHDT and CDR2 YNNKEL (reference sequence). The V gene lost 4 bases and the J gene lost 7 bases, with 14 bases spanning the gap. The CDR3 is 14 amino acids. DNA for the CDR3: TGTGCCAGCAGCCTTTCCAGGACGGGGCAGCCCCAGCATTTT. This translates into CASSLSRTGQPQHF.

The chain links TRBV18 to TRBJ2-7; no definite D call. Trimming left V 5 bases short and J 4 bases short, with 12 bases between. Germline CDR1 and CDR2: KGHSH and LQKENI. This CDR3 is built from 13 residues. The CDR3 reads CASSIFKGYEQYF. The DNA for the CDR3 is TGTGCCAGCTCAATTTTTAAGGGATACGAGCAGTACTTC.

This clonotype occurred many times. This CDR3 reads CASSIGAYGYTF. The CDR3 bases are TGTGCCAGCAGTATAGGGGCTTATGGCTACACCTTC. The V gene is TRBV28, the J gene TRBJ1-2; perhaps TRBD1 as D (5 bases). CDR3 length equals 12 residues. The germline V gene encodes CDR1 MDHEN and CDR2 SYDVKM. Trimming pared 5 bases from V and 5 bases from J, leaving 9 bases between.

At least ten counts were recorded for this clonotype. The rearrangement uses TRBV30 and TRBJ2-1; the D is unclear. The CDR3 spans 13 residues. Per germline, CDR1 GTSNPN and CDR2 SVGIG (reference sequence). Trimming took 4 bases from V and 0 from J, leaving 7 bases between them. The CDR3 is CAWKTSSYNEQFF. The CDR3 DNA is TGTGCCTGGAAGACGAGCTCCTACAATGAGCAGTTCTTC.

This clonotype was seen many times. This sequence joins TRBV27 and TRBJ1-1, with D unclear. The V gene's germline CDR1 is MNHEY and CDR2 SMNVEV (reference sequence). The CDR3 is made up of 15 amino acids. Trimming pared 6 bases from V and 5 bases from J, leaving 19 bases between. The CDR3 loop is CASSKQQFFPTEAFF. The CDR3 coding sequence is TGTGCCAGCAGCAAACAACAGTTCTTTCCGACTGAAGCTTTCTTT.

This clonotype was seen many times. The chain joins TRBV29-1 to TRBJ1-1; 7 bases are a match to TRBD1. CDR3 length: 13 residues. J gave up 0 bases and V 8 bases, and 6 bases lay outside the gene matches. CDR1 is SQVTM and CDR2 is ANQGSEA in the germline V gene. The CDR3 is CSSTGAMNTEAFF. As DNA, the CDR3 is TGCAGCTCTACAGGGGCGATGAACACTGAAGCTTTCTTT.

The gene calls are TRBV7-8 and TRBJ2-3; TRBD1 might be the D (6 bases). Per germline, CDR1 SGHVS and CDR2 FQNEAQ. Trimming cost V 5 bases and J 0 bases, with 6 bases left between them. The CDR3 contains 13 residues. The CDR3 nucleotides read TGTGCCAGCAGCCAGGGGAGCACAGATACGCAGTATTTT. Residues: CASSQGSTDTQYF.

This clonotype was counted between two and nine times. The chain links TRBV20-1 to TRBJ2-2, with 10 bases matching TRBD2. V shed 6 bases, J shed 2 bases, and the junction held 9 bases outside the gene matches. The CDR3 spans 16 residues. CDR1 is DFQATT and CDR2 is SNEGSKA in the germline V gene (reference sequence). The chain's CDR3 is CSAPASGSANTGELFF. The CDR3 coding sequence is TGCAGTGCCCCCGCTAGCGGGAGTGCTAACACCGGGGAGCTGTTTTTT.

This clonotype has ten or more counts. This chain connects TRBV20-1 to TRBJ2-5, with D possibly matching TRBD2 (5 bases). This CDR3 contains 12 residues. Germline values: CDR1 DFQATT, CDR2 SNEGSKA (reference sequence). The V end was cut by 6 bases, the J end by 4 bases, with 12 bases between. For the CDR3, the DNA is TGCAGTGCCGGACTGTCAGGAGAGACCCAGTACTTC. It yields the protein CSAGLSGETQYF.

This clonotype was observed many times. The chain couples TRBV9 to TRBJ2-7, with D possibly called TRBD1 or TRBD2 (5 bases each). V lost 3 bases, J lost 2 bases, and 21 bases lay in between. The CDR3 covers 17 residues. Germline-derived CDR1 and CDR2 are SGDLS and YYNGEE. CDR3 amino acids: CASSGARDDGPTYEQYF. In DNA form, the CDR3 reads TGTGCCAGCAGCGGAGCCAGGGACGACGGGCCCACCTACGAGCAGTACTTC.

Many counts were recorded for this clonotype. The J gene is TRBJ2-2, the V gene TRBV6-1, with 12 bases that match TRBD1. The J segment lost 5 bases and the V segment lost 4 bases, leaving 11 bases of the junction unmatched. This CDR3 is 18 amino acids long. The germline gives CDR1 MNHNS, CDR2 SASEGT. The CDR3 sequence: CASSGYRPGQGATGELFF. The CDR3 DNA sequence: TGTGCCAGCAGTGGATACAGGCCGGGACAGGGGGCAACCGGGGAGCTGTTTTTT.